The 18 T cell receptor beta chains given below trace back to one sample, sequenced in a study of shared clonotypes between healthy human individuals. TCRdb's copy holds only in-frame clones and misses some; the assay was immunoSEQ multiplex PCR. The data hold 640,000 or so clones, with 60% to 80% observed a single time. The sequenced sample was memory CD4+ T cells sorted from blood. The sample's subset: CD45RA-negative fraction. These receptors were collected from a woman aged 25 to 39 in good health.

The chain links TRBV25-1 to TRBJ1-5; TRBD1 aligns across 7 bases. Germline V lookup: CDR1 MGHDK, CDR2 SYGVNS. The V and J ends lost 2 bases and 6 bases, in that order; junction bases with no gene match: 7. This CDR3 region has 15 residues. The CDR3 bases are TGTGCCAGCAGTGAAGGACAAGGGGGCGGTCAGCCCCAGCATTTT. Its protein is CASSEGQGGGQPQHF. Looking up the rest from reference TRBV25-1 and TRBJ1-5 gives the full variable domain: EADIYQTPRYLVIGTGKKITLECSQTMGHDKMYWYQQDPGMELHLIHYSYGVNSTEKGDLSSESTVSRIRTEHFPLTLESARPSHTSQYLCASSEGQGGGQPQHFGDGTRLSIL.

The genes are TRBV11-1 and TRBJ2-1; TRBD1 or TRBD2 may be the D gene (6 bases each). Germline V gene sequence: CDR1 SGHAT, CDR2 FQDESV (reference sequence). The ends were cut back, 6 bases at V and 1 base at J, with 19 bases in the middle. The CDR3 covers 17 residues. The CDR3 bases are TGTGCCAGCAGTGGTGCGGGACACCCGGGGTCCTACAATGAGCAGTTCTTC. This sequence encodes CASSGAGHPGSYNEQFF.

The rearrangement uses TRBV30 and TRBJ1-5; D remains ambiguous. Germline CDR1 and CDR2: GTSNPN and SVGIG (reference sequence). The V gene lost 4 bases and the J gene lost 4 bases, with 14 bases spanning the gap. This CDR3 comprises 14 residues. The CDR3 DNA follows: TGTGCCTGGAATGGTGGGGAGACTAATCAGCCCCAGCATTTT. This encodes CAWNGGETNQPQHF.

This chain joins TRBV11-3 and TRBJ2-7; D is unresolved. This CDR3 contains 15 residues. CDR1 is SGHNT and CDR2 is YENEEA in the germline V gene. Deletions cut 1 base from V and 5 bases from J, with 15 bases between. This chain's CDR3 is CASSLGYSPGNEQYF. DNA of the CDR3: TGTGCCAGCAGCTTAGGGTACAGTCCAGGTAACGAGCAGTACTTC.

To note about this clone: Other nucleotide sequences in the sample specify the same CDR3. The chain links TRBV2 to TRBJ1-5; D unclear. The CDR3 loop spans 14 amino acids. With 6 bases removed from V and 6 bases from J, the gap between germline ends came to 15 bases. Per germline, CDR1 SNHLY and CDR2 FYNNEI. The CDR3 nucleotides read TGTGCCAGCAGGGGAGGAAGCGGTGGTCAGCCCCAGCATTTT. This codes for CASRGGSGGQPQHF. Complete variable domain (other parts from reference TRBV2 and TRBJ1-5): EPEVTQTPSHQVTQMGQEVILRCVPISNHLYFYWYRQILGQKVEFLVSFYNNEISEKSEIFDDQFSVERPDGSNFTLKIRSTKLEDSAMYFCASRGGSGGQPQHFGDGTRLSIL.

The rearrangement joins TRBV5-1 to TRBJ2-2; 8 bases map to TRBD1. The ends lost 3 bases at V and 6 bases at J; junction bases unmatched: 7. The CDR3 totals 15 residues. Germline lookup yields CDR1 SGHRS and CDR2 YFSETQ. The CDR3 region is CASSYPRQGSGELFF. For the CDR3, the DNA is TGCGCCAGCAGCTACCCAAGACAGGGGTCCGGGGAGCTGTTTTTT.

This chain joins TRBV7-8 and TRBJ2-5; 8 positions agree with TRBD2. Germline trimming cut 5 bases from V and 6 bases from J; bases unmatched to any gene: 14. Looked up from germline, CDR1 is SGHVS and CDR2 is FQNEAQ. The CDR3 has 16 residues. CDR3: CASSPREGGSSKTQYF. The CDR3 bases are TGTGCCAGCAGCCCCCGGGAGGGCGGGAGCTCTAAGACCCAGTACTTC.

The chain uses TRBV5-1 and TRBJ2-5; the D is unclear. The V gene's germline CDR1 is SGHRS and CDR2 YFSETQ. The germline V and J ends were trimmed by 2 bases and 0 bases, with 8 bases remaining between them. The CDR3 consists of 14 residues. CDR3 sequence: CASSFVGNQETQYF. The CDR3, as DNA: TGCGCCAGCAGCTTCGTAGGAAACCAAGAGACCCAGTACTTC.

This clone was found many times. The V gene is TRBV19, the J gene TRBJ2-1, with 8 bases identical to TRBD2. This CDR3 comprises 16 residues. Germline CDR1 and CDR2: LNHDA and SQIVND (reference sequence). The V gene end was trimmed by 5 bases and the J gene end by 2 bases; junction bases not matched to a gene: 8. For the CDR3, the DNA is TGTGCCAGTAGTGCACAAGCGGGAGTGGCCTACAATGAGCAGTTCTTC. This gives the protein CASSAQAGVAYNEQFF.

This clone appeared a single time. V gene TRBV10-3 combines with J gene TRBJ2-7; maybe TRBD1 (5 bases). Germline V gene lookup returns CDR1 ENHRY and CDR2 SYGVKD. The CDR3 loop spans 13 amino acids. V was pared by 7 bases and J by 0 bases, with 10 bases between. For the CDR3, the DNA is TGTGCCATCATGGCAGGGTCCTCCTACGAGCAGTACTTC. It yields the protein CAIMAGSSYEQYF.

V usage is TRBV7-2 and J usage is TRBJ1-3; D gene ambiguous. Between the trimmed V and J ends, which lost 1 base and 0 bases, there was a span of 7 bases. The CDR3 has 15 residues. CDR1 and CDR2 from the germline V gene are SGHTA and FQGNSA. The chain's CDR3 is CASSLEVVSGNTIYF. DNA for the CDR3: TGTGCCAGCAGCTTAGAGGTAGTCTCTGGAAACACCATATATTTT.

This clone was recorded many times. V gene TRBV25-1 combines with J gene TRBJ1-2; 7 bases are a match to TRBD1. In germline, CDR1 is MGHDK, CDR2 SYGVNS. The CDR3 loop spans 14 amino acids. J was trimmed by 0 bases and V by 5 bases; bases with no gene match: 3. The CDR3 region has the DNA TGTGCCAGCAGTTTCGGGACAGCTAACTATGGCTACACCTTC. Translating gives CASSFGTANYGYTF.

The rearrangement joins TRBV7-6 to TRBJ2-7; D perhaps matches TRBD1 (6 bases). The CDR3 has 15 amino acids. Germline loops: CDR1 SGHVS, CDR2 FNYEAQ. Trimming cost V 2 bases and J 2 bases, with 13 bases left between them. The CDR3 nucleotides read TGTGCCAGCAGCTTACCTGGGACACGAGCCTACGAGCAGTACTTC. Translating gives CASSLPGTRAYEQYF.

The chain recombines TRBV5-4 with TRBJ1-2; D call uncertain. The CDR3 has 15 residues. The V and J ends lost 1 base and 0 bases respectively, with 10 bases between them. Germline values: CDR1 SGHNT, CDR2 YYREEE (reference sequence). CDR3 sequence (DNA): TGTGCCAGCAGCTTGCCGGGATTAGCTAACTATGGCTACACCTTC. Protein: CASSLPGLANYGYTF.

This clone was picked up a small number of times. The same CDR3 can be traced to other DNA sequences in this sample. The chain has TRBV10-1 and TRBJ1-3; TRBD1 aligns across 9 bases. CDR3 size: 15 residues. V shed 6 bases, J shed 0 bases, and the junction held 3 bases outside the gene matches. CDR1 WNHNN and CDR2 SYGVQD come from the germline V gene (reference sequence). The chain's CDR3 is CASRRDRDSGNTIYF. CDR3 nucleotides: TGCGCCAGCAGACGGGACAGGGACTCTGGAAACACCATATATTTT.

This sequence joins TRBV29-1 and TRBJ1-3; D perhaps matches TRBD1 (5 bases). Germline V gene lookup returns CDR1 SQVTM and CDR2 ANQGSEA. The CDR3 runs 15 residues. Deletions cut 4 bases from V and 0 bases from J, with 13 bases between. The CDR3 bases are TGCAGCGTTGGTGCAGGGCCGTTCTCTGGAAACACCATATATTTT. As protein: CSVGAGPFSGNTIYF.

A word on this clone: The junction and the germline gene differ at one end; a read error may be behind it. The V and J genes are TRBV2 and TRBJ1-3; D is perhaps TRBD1 (6 bases). From germline, CDR1 is SNHLY and CDR2 FYNNEI. The CDR3 has 14 amino acids. The CDR3 bases are TGTGCCAGCAGGGAAGGACAGAACGGAAACACCATATATTTT. The encoded protein is CASREGQNGNTIYF.

The rearrangement links TRBV29-1 to TRBJ2-5, with D uncertain. Near its end, the DNA agrees better with TRBJ2-7, so the J call may be wrong. The CDR3 sequence is 12 residues long. Germline CDR1 reads SQVTM; CDR2 reads ANQGSEA. CDR3 loop: CSVEADSYEQYF. CDR3 nucleotides: TGCAGCGTTGAGGCGGATTCCTACGAGCAGTACTTC.